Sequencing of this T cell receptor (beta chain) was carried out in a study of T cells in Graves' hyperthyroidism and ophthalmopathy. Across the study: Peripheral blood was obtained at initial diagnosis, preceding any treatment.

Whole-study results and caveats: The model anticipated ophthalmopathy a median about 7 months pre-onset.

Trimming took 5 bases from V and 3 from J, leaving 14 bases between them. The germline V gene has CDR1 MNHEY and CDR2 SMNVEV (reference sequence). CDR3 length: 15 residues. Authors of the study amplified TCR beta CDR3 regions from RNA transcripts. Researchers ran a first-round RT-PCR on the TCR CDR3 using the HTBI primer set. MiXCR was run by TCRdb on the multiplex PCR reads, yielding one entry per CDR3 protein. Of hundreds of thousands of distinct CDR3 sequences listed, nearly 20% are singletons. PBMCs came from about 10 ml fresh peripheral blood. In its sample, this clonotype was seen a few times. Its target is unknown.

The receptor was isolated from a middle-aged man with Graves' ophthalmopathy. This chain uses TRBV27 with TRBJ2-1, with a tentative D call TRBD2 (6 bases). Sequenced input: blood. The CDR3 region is CASSRGLPRYNEQFF. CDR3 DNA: TGTGCCAGCAGTAGAGGACTACCCCGCTACAATGAGCAGTTCTTC.